This TCR beta chain was identified during a study of T cell clusters in autoimmune cytopenias. TRB was amplified from roughly 270 ng of peripheral blood genomic DNA per sample. This CDR3 is 14 amino acids long. Germline V lookup: CDR1 SGHRS, CDR2 YFSETQ. This clonotype is deemed medium-sized by its frequency. Multiplex touch-down PCR amplified TRB using TRB-A and TRB-B pools in one tube. From the multiplex PCR reads, TCRdb lists one entry per CDR3 protein and no DNA. This repertoire includes about 150 distinct CDR3 sequences. Sequencing used peripheral blood. The receptor was derived from a human donor with an autoimmune cytopenia or autoimmune hepatitis (not recorded which). The rearrangement links TRBV5-1 to TRBJ2-7; TCRdb proposes TRBD1, but this gene call is untestable without DNA. The CDR3 sequence: CASSLAQGNYEQYF.